A single T cell receptor beta chain is shown here with its context. What it recognizes is unknown. The source of the sample is a study of T cells expressing NK-cell markers. Across the study: In the group of eight sequenced donors, seven were HCMV-seropositive and one was seronegative.

CDR3 length equals 14 residues. Germline V gene data show CDR1 as MNHEY and CDR2 as SVGAGI. TCR beta cDNA was made by 5'RACE template switching with UMIs. TCRdb re-called the 5' RACE reads and shows each CDR3 protein once, DNA omitted. The sample spans hundreds of thousands of distinct CDR3 sequences; the ten largest clones claim roughly 3.6%. Study outcomes and limitations: Several donors' CD3+CD56-NKG2C+ cells were dominated by the same clonotypes.

This receptor was taken from a man aged 18 to 30 in good health. Sequencing was done on a sample of blood T cells: a sorted CD56 or NKG2C T cell subset, CD4+ or CD8+ T cells, or bulk PBMC T cells (not recorded which). The chain couples TRBV6-5 to TRBJ1-1; TCRdb's D gene call, TRBD1, goes unchecked for lack of DNA. The CDR3 protein is CACYRDRGLTEAFF.